This TCR beta chain was obtained from a study of blood T cell repertoires in COVID-19. Study at large: PBMCs, B-cell-depleted T cells, or T cells were the source of the cDNA or gDNA that made up the material.

The CDR3 is made up of 13 amino acids. V lost 8 bases to trimming and J lost 2 bases, with 10 bases between them. Germline CDR1 is MDHEN and CDR2 is SYDVKM. The assay was immunoSEQ multiplex PCR, and TCRdb's table has in-frame clones only and misses some. The sample has about 190,000 clones, 70% to 90% seen once. Sequencing was done on a sample of peripheral blood. This receptor was obtained from a woman in her seventies with active or convalescent COVID-19. This chain joins TRBV28 and TRBJ1-5; D gene uncertain. CDR3 nucleotide sequence: TGTGCCAGCCGCGTGAATGGCAATCAGCCCCAGCATTTT. This sequence encodes CASRVNGNQPQHF.